The 5 T cell receptor beta chains in this list originate from one sample, sequenced in a study of control samples from healthy donors and cancer patients. Produced via immunoSEQ multiplex PCR; TCRdb's table is partial and in-frame only. The sample contains about 95,000 clones, about 82% of which appear only once. The sequenced material came from blood. These receptors were taken from a man younger than 40 in good health.

The CDR3 DNA reads as TGTGCCAGCAGCTTAGAAGGGACAGATAATCAGCCCCAGCATTTT. Protein product: CASSLEGTDNQPQHF. V gene TRBV7-9 combines with J gene TRBJ1-5, with 7 bases lining up with TRBD1. V was pared by 1 base and J by 4 bases, with 4 bases of the junction left unmatched. This CDR3 has 15 amino acids. Germline V gene lookup returns CDR1 SEHNR and CDR2 FQNEAQ (reference sequence).

The rearrangement uses TRBV25-1 and TRBJ2-1; 14 bases map to TRBD2. CDR1 MGHDK and CDR2 SYGVNS come from the germline V gene. Trimming removed 8 bases from V and 8 bases from J; junction bases left unmatched: 8. CDR3 length: 15 amino acids. The CDR3, as DNA: TGTGCCAGCGGGGGACTAGCGGGGGATTACGATGAGCAGTTCTTC. Protein sequence: CASGGLAGDYDEQFF.

The gene calls are TRBV4-1 and TRBJ1-3; D not certain. The CDR3 spans 16 residues. The V gene's germline CDR1 is MGHRA and CDR2 YSYEKL. Trimming left V 3 bases short and J 0 bases short, with 12 bases between. The CDR3: CASSQVNAYSGNTIYF. In DNA, the CDR3 is TGCGCCAGCAGCCAGGTAAACGCGTACTCTGGAAACACCATATATTTT.

The chain joins TRBV6-5 to TRBJ1-6; D remains unclear. The CDR3 runs to 14 residues. Germline values: CDR1 MNHEY, CDR2 SVGAGI. Trimming removed 4 bases from V and 7 bases from J, with 11 bases in between. CDR3 loop: CASSSGLQNSPLHF. Here the CDR3 DNA reads TGTGCCAGCAGTTCGGGTCTACAAAATTCACCCCTCCACTTT.

The genes are TRBV9 and TRBJ1-3; D unresolved. The CDR3 is 15 amino acids. V was cut by 3 bases and J by 6 bases, with 16 bases left in between. Germline CDR1 SGDLS, CDR2 YYNGEE. For the CDR3, the DNA is TGTGCCAGCAGCGCCTACAGAGGGCTGGAAAACACCATATATTTT. It specifies CASSAYRGLENTIYF.